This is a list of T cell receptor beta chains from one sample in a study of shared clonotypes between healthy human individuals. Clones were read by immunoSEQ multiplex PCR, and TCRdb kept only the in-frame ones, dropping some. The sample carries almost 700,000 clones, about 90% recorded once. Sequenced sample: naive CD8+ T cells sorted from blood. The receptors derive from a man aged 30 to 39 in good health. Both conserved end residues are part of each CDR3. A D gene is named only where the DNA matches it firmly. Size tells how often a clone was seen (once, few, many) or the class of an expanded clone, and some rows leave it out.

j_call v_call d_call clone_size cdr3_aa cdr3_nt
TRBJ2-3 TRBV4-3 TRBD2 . CASSPGLAGGPGTQYF TGCGCCAGCAGCCCCGGACTAGCGGGAGGGCCGGGGACGCAGTATTTT
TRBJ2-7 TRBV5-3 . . CARSLVVRRDTYEQYF TGTGCCAGAAGCTTGGTGGTGCGGCGGGACACCTACGAGCAGTACTTC
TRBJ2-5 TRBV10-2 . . CASSESLGEEETQYF TGCGCCAGCAGTGAGTCGTTGGGGGAGGAAGAGACCCAGTACTTC
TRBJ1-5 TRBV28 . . CASSLEREQPQHF TGTGCCAGCAGTTTAGAGAGGGAACAGCCCCAGCATTTT
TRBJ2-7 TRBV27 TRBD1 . CASSFGTENLEQYF TGTGCCAGCAGCTTTGGGACAGAAAATCTCGAGCAGTACTTC
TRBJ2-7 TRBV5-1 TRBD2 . CASSFGLAGMYEQYF TGCGCCAGCAGCTTCGGACTAGCGGGGATGTACGAGCAGTACTTC
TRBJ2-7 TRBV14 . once CASSLTGYEQYF TGTGCCAGCAGCCTGACGGGTTACGAGCAGTACTTC
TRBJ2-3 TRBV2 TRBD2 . CASIGTSGGTSTDTQYF TGTGCCAGCATAGGGACTAGCGGGGGTACTAGCACAGATACGCAGTATTTT
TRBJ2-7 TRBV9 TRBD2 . CASSPSGTTLEEQYF TGTGCCAGCAGTCCCTCCGGGACTACCTTAGAAGAGCAGTACTTC
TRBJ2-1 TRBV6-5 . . CASSSKVNEQFF TGTGCCAGCAGTTCCAAGGTCAATGAGCAGTTCTTC
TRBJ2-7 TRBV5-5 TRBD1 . CASSPQTGPGWEQYF TGTGCCAGCAGCCCACAGACAGGGCCAGGTTGGGAGCAGTACTTC
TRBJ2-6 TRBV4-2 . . CASSQDRASIAFSGANVLTF TGTGCCAGCAGCCAAGATAGGGCCTCCATCGCTTTTTCTGGGGCCAACGTCCTGACTTTC
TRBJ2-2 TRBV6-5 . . CASSYSNTGELFF TGTGCCAGCAGTTACTCGAACACCGGGGAGCTGTTTTTT
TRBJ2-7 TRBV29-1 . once CSADAGYEQYF TGCAGCGCTGATGCAGGATACGAGCAGTACTTC
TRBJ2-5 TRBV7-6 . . CASSSTLQETQYF TGTGCCAGCAGCTCGACCCTACAAGAGACCCAGTACTTC
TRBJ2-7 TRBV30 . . CAWTVGPSYEQYF TGTGCCTGGACCGTAGGTCCCTCCTACGAGCAGTACTTC
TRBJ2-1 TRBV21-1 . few CASSKEGRQFF TGTGCCAGCAGCAAAGAAGGTCGACAGTTCTTC
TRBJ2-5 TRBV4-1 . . CASSQDRGTQETQYF TGCGCCAGCAGCCAAGATAGGGGAACCCAAGAGACCCAGTACTTC
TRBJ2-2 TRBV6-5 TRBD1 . CASSYRDRDTGELFF TGTGCCAGCAGTTACCGGGACAGGGACACCGGGGAGCTGTTTTTT
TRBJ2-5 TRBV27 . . CASSLRGRNQETQYF TGTGCCAGCAGTTTAAGAGGACGGAACCAAGAGACCCAGTACTTC
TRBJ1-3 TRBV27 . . CASSPGVGGNTIYF TGTGCCAGCAGTCCTGGGGTAGGAGGAAACACCATATATTTT
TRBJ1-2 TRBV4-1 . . CASSQTRDGRYGYTF TGCGCCAGCAGCCAAACCCGGGACGGCAGATATGGCTACACCTTC
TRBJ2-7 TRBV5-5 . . CASSLEGGFEQYF TGTGCCAGCAGCTTGGAGGGGGGATTCGAGCAGTACTTC
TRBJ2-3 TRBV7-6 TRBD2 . CASTPPAGGGTDTQYF TGTGCCAGCACCCCCCCCGCGGGGGGTGGTACAGATACGCAGTATTTT
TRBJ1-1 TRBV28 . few CASTPGDEAFF TGTGCCAGCACCCCGGGGGACGAAGCTTTCTTT